In this sample, the clone carrying this T cell receptor (beta chain) turned up a few times. This CDR3 spans 15 amino acids. Germline V gene sequence: CDR1 KGHSH, CDR2 LQKENI. Trimming shortened V by 4 bases and J by 0 bases, and 10 bases separated the two germline ends. These data are taken from a study of CD8+CD57+ T cells in acquired aplastic anemia. The wider study: Each DNA sample taken from sorted CD4+ and CD8+ cells came to about 3.2 ug on average.

Genomic DNA provided the template from which TCR beta VDJ and CDR3 profiles were obtained. TCRdb called the reads again in MiXCR, with one record for every CDR3 protein. This sample has about 170,000 distinct CDR3 sequences, with about 48% found just once. The genes are TRBV18 and TRBJ1-5; D is possibly TRBD1 (6 bases). Sequencing was done on a sample of sorted CD4+, CD8+, or CD8+CD57+ T cells (not recorded which) from PBMCs. The receptor's source is a human donor in good health. The CDR3 here is CASSLGQTSNQPQHF. DNA of the CDR3: TGTGCCAGCTCACTTGGACAGACTAGCAATCAGCCCCAGCATTTT. The variable domain in full, completed from reference TRBV18 and TRBJ1-5, reads NAGVMQNPRHLVRRRGQEARLRCSPMKGHSHVYWYRQLPEEGLKFMVYLQKENIIDESGMPKERFSAEFPKEGPSILRIQQVVRGDSAAYFCASSLGQTSNQPQHFGDGTRLSIL.